The TCR beta chain described here comes from a study of blood T cell repertoires in COVID-19. Study-level information: Sample material is recorded as cDNA or gDNA derived from T cells, B-cell-depleted T cells, or PBMCs.

TCRdb's copy holds only in-frame clones and misses some; the assay was immunoSEQ multiplex PCR. The table has 120,000 or so clones, roughly 80% seen once. The sample comprised peripheral blood. This TCR derives from a woman aged 50 to 60 with acute or convalescent COVID-19.

The CDR3 DNA reads TGTGCCAGCAGCGCTCTGACAGGGATCTACGAGCAGTACTTC. Translated: CASSALTGIYEQYF. This chain connects TRBV27 to TRBJ2-7, with TRBD1 matching over 7 bases. The CDR3 runs to 14 residues. The V gene end was trimmed by 6 bases and the J gene end by 3 bases; junction bases not matched to a gene: 8. Germline V gene data show CDR1 as MNHEY and CDR2 as SMNVEV (reference sequence).